This T cell receptor (beta chain) was found in a study of shared clonotypes between healthy human individuals. V was cut by 4 bases and J by 2 bases, with 13 bases left in between. The CDR3 sequence is 15 residues long. CDR1 is SGHKS, CDR2 YYEKEE, per germline (reference sequence). Each sorted subset replicate got 200 ng genomic DNA, approximately 27,000 genomes. Libraries were prepared by immunoSEQ multiplex PCR; TCRdb keeps only in-frame clonotypes and omits some of them. The sample contains about 1.5 million clones, 95% to 99% of which appear only once. The sample consisted of naive CD4+ T cells sorted from blood. Stated subset: CD45RA+ positively selected. This TCR derives from a man aged 25 to 40 in good health. The V call is TRBV5-5, the J call TRBJ1-5; a weak D match, TRBD1 (6 bases). CDR3 in DNA: TGTGCCAGCAGCGGGCTCGGGGGCGGCAATCAGCCCCAGCATTTT. Translated, it gives CASSGLGGGNQPQHF.